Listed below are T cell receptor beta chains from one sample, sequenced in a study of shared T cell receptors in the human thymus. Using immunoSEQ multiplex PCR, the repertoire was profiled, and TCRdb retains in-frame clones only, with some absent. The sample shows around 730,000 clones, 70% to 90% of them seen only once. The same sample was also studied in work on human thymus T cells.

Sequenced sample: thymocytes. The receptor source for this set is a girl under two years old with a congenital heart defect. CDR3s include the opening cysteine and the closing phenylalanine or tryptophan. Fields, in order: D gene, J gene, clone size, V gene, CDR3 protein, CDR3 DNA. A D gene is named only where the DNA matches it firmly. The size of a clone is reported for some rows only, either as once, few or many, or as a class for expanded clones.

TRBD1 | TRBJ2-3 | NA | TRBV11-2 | CASSLDRGTGRSTDTQYF | TGTGCCAGCAGCTTAGATCGGGGGACAGGGAGATCCACAGATACGCAGTATTTT
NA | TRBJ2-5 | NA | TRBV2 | CASSEGSRGQETQYF | TGTGCCAGCAGTGAAGGGTCTAGAGGGCAAGAGACCCAGTACTTC
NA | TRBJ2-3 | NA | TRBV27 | CASKRGHSTDTQYF | TGTGCCAGCAAAAGGGGACACAGCACAGATACGCAGTATTTT
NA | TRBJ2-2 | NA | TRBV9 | CASSVSQAFRELFF | TGTGCCAGCAGCGTATCCCAAGCGTTCCGGGAGCTGTTTTTT
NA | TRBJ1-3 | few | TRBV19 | CASSIREGPLGNTIYF | TGTGCCAGTAGTATCAGGGAAGGGCCTCTCGGAAACACCATATATTTT
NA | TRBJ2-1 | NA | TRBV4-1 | CASSPGGDNEQFF | TGCGCCAGCAGCCCCGGGGGAGACAATGAGCAGTTCTTC
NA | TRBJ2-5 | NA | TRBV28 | CASRQETQYF | TGTGCCAGCCGACAGGAGACCCAGTACTTC
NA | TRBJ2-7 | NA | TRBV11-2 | CASSASHGGPIYEQYF | TGTGCCAGCAGCGCGTCCCACGGGGGGCCCATCTACGAGCAGTACTTC
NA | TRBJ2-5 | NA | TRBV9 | CASSGSGETQYF | TGTGCCAGCAGCGGATCAGGAGAGACCCAGTACTTC
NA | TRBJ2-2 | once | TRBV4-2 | CASSQGLVLPDTGELFF | TGTGCCAGCAGCCAAGGATTAGTCCTCCCGGACACCGGGGAGCTGTTTTTT
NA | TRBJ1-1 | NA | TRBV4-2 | CASSQDGAARNTEAFF | TGTGCCAGCAGCCAAGATGGGGCAGCGCGGAACACTGAAGCTTTCTTT
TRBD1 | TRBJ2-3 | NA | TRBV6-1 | CAGGQGEDTQYF | TGTGCCGGGGGACAGGGAGAAGATACGCAGTATTTT
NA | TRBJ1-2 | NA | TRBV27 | CASSLCPAQGMGYTF | TGTGCCAGCAGTTTATGTCCCGCCCAGGGAATGGGCTACACCTTC
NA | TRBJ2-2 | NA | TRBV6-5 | CASSYVSTTGELFF | TGTGCCAGCAGTTACGTCTCGACAACCGGGGAGCTGTTTTTT
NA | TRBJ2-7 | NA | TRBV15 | CATSREAQTYEQYF | TGTGCCACCAGCAGAGAGGCACAGACCTACGAGCAGTACTTC
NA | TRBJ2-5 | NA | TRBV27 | CASSLGGGQQETQYF | TGTGCCAGCAGTTTGGGCGGCGGACAGCAAGAGACCCAGTACTTC